The 30 T cell receptor beta chains in this list originate from one sample, sequenced in a study of blood T cell repertoires in COVID-19. Sequencing used immunoSEQ multiplex PCR; TCRdb keeps in-frame clones, though not all of them. The table lists about 240,000 clones, 75% to 90% of them singletons. Sequenced material: peripheral blood. These TCRs come from a man in his 60s who had recovered from COVID-19.

The rearrangement uses TRBV10-3 and TRBJ1-2, with 8 bases aligning to TRBD1. CDR1 and CDR2 from the germline V gene are ENHRY and SYGVKD. With 6 bases clipped from V and 7 bases from J, the junction kept 7 bases outside the gene matches. The CDR3 covers 13 residues. CDR3 sequence: CAIREPQGAGYTF. The CDR3 region has the DNA TGTGCCATCAGAGAACCGCAGGGGGCTGGCTACACCTTC.

The chain uses TRBV7-9 and TRBJ2-5; TRBD2 matches at 12 bases. This CDR3 contains 18 residues. V was clipped by 2 bases and J by 2 bases; unmatched bases: 9. Germline loops: CDR1 SEHNR, CDR2 FQNEAQ (reference sequence). The CDR3 nucleotides read TGTGCCAGCAGCTTAAAGCGACTAGCGGGGGCCAAACAAGAGACCCAGTACTTC. Amino acids: CASSLKRLAGAKQETQYF.

The genes are TRBV2 and TRBJ2-5; D possibly corresponds to TRBD2 (6 bases). Per germline, CDR1 SNHLY and CDR2 FYNNEI. The CDR3 length is 13 residues. V was trimmed by 7 bases and J by 2 bases, leaving 11 bases between them. CDR3 residues: CASNSGEQETQYF. As DNA, the CDR3 is TGTGCCAGCAATTCGGGGGAACAAGAGACCCAGTACTTC.

This chain's CDR3 is CATSRDRGGSTDTQYF. CDR3 coding DNA: TGTGCCACCAGCAGAGATCGTGGCGGGAGCACAGATACGCAGTATTTT. The genes are TRBV15 and TRBJ2-3; the D gene is possibly TRBD2 (5 bases). This CDR3 region has 16 residues. With 0 bases removed from V and 0 bases from J, the gap between germline ends came to 10 bases. CDR1 is LNHNV and CDR2 is YYDKDF in the germline V gene (reference sequence).

The rearrangement joins TRBV28 to TRBJ1-4, with D uncertain. The V gene's germline CDR1 is MDHEN and CDR2 SYDVKM. Trimming took off 1 base at V and 7 bases at J, with 4 bases between the two ends. The CDR3 runs to 12 residues. This CDR3 is CASSLSVEKLFF. The CDR3 nucleotides read TGTGCCAGCAGTTTATCGGTTGAAAAACTGTTTTTT.

V gene TRBV6-5 combines with J gene TRBJ2-3; weak D call: TRBD1 (5 bases). Germline V CDR1 and CDR2: MNHEY, SVGAGI. The CDR3 totals 15 residues. With 0 bases removed from V and 4 bases from J, the gap between germline ends came to 11 bases. In nucleotides, the CDR3 is TGTGCCAGCAGTTACTCGGGCATCAGGGCAGATACGCAGTATTTT. It codes for CASSYSGIRADTQYF.

V and J are TRBV7-8 and TRBJ2-7; tentative D call: TRBD1 (6 bases). Trimming took 1 base from V and 4 from J, leaving 17 bases between them. Germline V gene sequence: CDR1 SGHVS, CDR2 FQNEAQ. The CDR3 extends over 16 amino acids. The CDR3 DNA reads TGTGCCAGCAGCTTAGGGGGTTTGGGGGCTGGGTACGAGCAGTACGTC. Its translation is CASSLGGLGAGYEQYV.

This chain connects TRBV5-5 to TRBJ2-4; TRBD1 might be the D (6 bases). This CDR3 has 16 residues. The germline V gene encodes CDR1 SGHKS and CDR2 YYEKEE (reference sequence). Deletions cut 0 bases from V and 2 bases from J, with 12 bases between. CDR3 residues: CASSLGTGSSKNIQYF. The DNA for the CDR3 is TGTGCCAGCAGCTTGGGTACAGGGTCATCCAAAAACATTCAGTACTTC.

This sequence joins TRBV5-6 and TRBJ1-1; perhaps TRBD1 as D (5 bases). Trimming cost V 1 base and J 0 bases, with 10 bases left between them. The CDR3 spans 15 residues. Germline values: CDR1 SGHDT, CDR2 YYEEEE. DNA for the CDR3: TGTGCCAGCAGCTTGCAGGGCGAAATGAACACTGAAGCTTTCTTT. Protein sequence: CASSLQGEMNTEAFF.

CDR3 in DNA: TGTGCCAGCAGCTTAGGGGCAGGGTCTCTGCCCCAGCATTTT. Translating gives CASSLGAGSLPQHF. The V call is TRBV7-9, the J call TRBJ1-5; D perhaps matches TRBD1 (5 bases). Trimming took off 1 base at V and 9 bases at J, with 13 bases between the two ends. Germline CDR1 is SEHNR and CDR2 is FQNEAQ (reference sequence). The CDR3 is 14 amino acids.

The V and J genes are TRBV9 and TRBJ1-4; unclear D gene. Per germline, CDR1 SGDLS and CDR2 YYNGEE. The germline V and J ends were trimmed by 3 bases and 4 bases, with 13 bases remaining between them. The CDR3 consists of 15 residues. The CDR3 region has the DNA TGTGCCAGCAGCGCTGGACTCGGAAATAATGAAAAACTGTTTTTT. It specifies CASSAGLGNNEKLFF.

The rearrangement uses TRBV18 and TRBJ2-1; D gene unclear. This CDR3 is built from 13 residues. Trimming took 6 bases from V and 10 from J, leaving 16 bases between them. In germline, CDR1 is KGHSH, CDR2 LQKENI. The CDR3 DNA sequence: TGTGCCAGCTCTCACTATGATAGCCGGGAGCAGTTCTTC. Residues: CASSHYDSREQFF.

The V call is TRBV7-8, the J call TRBJ1-1; 7 nucleotides align to TRBD1. V lost 2 bases to trimming and J lost 1 base; unmatched junction nucleotides: 4. The CDR3 extends over 15 amino acids. Germline V gene sequence: CDR1 SGHVS, CDR2 FQNEAQ. CDR3 region: CASSLRQGTNTEAFF. CDR3 bases: TGTGCCAGCAGCTTAAGACAGGGAACGAACACTGAAGCTTTCTTT.

The chain carries TRBV7-2 and TRBJ2-1; D not certain. CDR1 SGHTA and CDR2 FQGNSA come from the germline V gene. CDR3 length: 15 residues. Trimming pared 2 bases from V and 3 bases from J, leaving 11 bases between. In nucleotides, the CDR3 is TGTGCCAGCAGCTTACTGCACGCAGGCTACAATGAGCAGTTCTTC. Translating gives CASSLLHAGYNEQFF.

This sequence joins TRBV6-5 and TRBJ2-7; possible D gene TRBD1, 6 bases. Trimming cost V 6 bases and J 0 bases, with 9 bases left between them. The CDR3 sequence is 13 residues long. The germline CDR1 and CDR2 sequences are MNHEY and SVGAGI. The CDR3 loop reads CASSTGSSYEQYF. The CDR3 DNA is TGTGCCAGCAGCACAGGGAGCTCCTACGAGCAGTACTTC.

Only one count was recorded for this clone. The chain is built from TRBV27 and TRBJ2-3, with D perhaps TRBD1 (5 bases). Germline lookup yields CDR1 MNHEY and CDR2 SMNVEV (reference sequence). CDR3 length equals 15 residues. V gave up 3 bases and J gave up 2 bases, with 12 bases separating them. In DNA, the CDR3 is TGTGCCAGCAGTTTGTCCGACAGATACACAGATACGCAGTATTTT. Translating it yields CASSLSDRYTDTQYF.

The rearrangement uses TRBV7-7 and TRBJ2-3; 7 nucleotides match TRBD1. The V segment lost 3 bases and the J segment 0 bases; nucleotides outside the gene matches: 9. The V gene's germline CDR1 is SSHAT and CDR2 FNYEAQ (reference sequence). The CDR3 has 17 residues. CDR3 amino acids: CASSFAKGASSTDTQYF. CDR3 DNA sequence: TGTGCCAGCAGCTTCGCGAAGGGGGCCTCTAGCACAGATACGCAGTATTTT. Filled out from reference TRBV7-7 and TRBJ2-3, the complete variable domain reads GAGVSQSPRYKVTKRGQDVTLRCDPISSHATLYWYQQALGQGPEFLTYFNYEAQPDKSGLPSDRFSAERPEGSISTLTIQRTEQRDSAMYRCASSFAKGASSTDTQYFGPGTRLTVL.

This sequence joins TRBV12-5 and TRBJ2-4, with TRBD1 as a possible D gene (5 bases). The V gene lost 2 bases and the J gene lost 4 bases, with 21 bases spanning the gap. This CDR3 is 18 amino acids long. Germline CDR1 reads LGHNT; CDR2 reads FRNRAP. The CDR3 here is CASGLIPAGPGLKNIQYF. CDR3 nucleotides: TGTGCTAGTGGTTTGATTCCCGCAGGGCCAGGGTTAAAAAACATTCAGTACTTC.

This sequence joins TRBV19 and TRBJ1-4, with a possible D match to TRBD1 (6 bases). The CDR3 consists of 16 residues. V was cut by 4 bases and J by 1 base, with 13 bases left in between. Germline-derived CDR1 and CDR2 are LNHDA and SQIVND (reference sequence). CDR3: CASSTGTIGTNEKLFF. DNA for the CDR3: TGTGCCAGTAGTACCGGGACAATCGGAACTAATGAAAAACTGTTTTTT. Together with reference TRBV19 and TRBJ1-4, the CDR3 gives the full variable domain: DGGITQSPKYLFRKEGQNVTLSCEQNLNHDAMYWYRQDPGQGLRLIYYSQIVNDFQKGDIAEGYSVSREKKESFPLTVTSAQKNPTAFYLCASSTGTIGTNEKLFFGSGTQLSVL.

The gene calls are TRBV5-1 and TRBJ1-5, with D perhaps matching TRBD1 (5 bases). The CDR3 is 13 residues long. Trimming took 2 bases from V and 7 from J, leaving 10 bases between them. Germline CDR1 SGHRS, CDR2 YFSETQ. CDR3 sequence reads: CASSLGDSQPQHF. In DNA, the CDR3 is TGCGCCAGCAGCTTAGGGGATTCCCAGCCCCAGCATTTT.

The J gene is TRBJ2-3, the V gene TRBV3-1 (or the pseudogene TRBV3-2); 11 nucleotides align to TRBD2. The CDR3 is made up of 18 amino acids. With V trimmed by 2 bases and J by 2 bases, 9 bases remained unmatched. Germline V gene data show CDR1 as LGHDT and CDR2 as YNNKEL (reference sequence). The CDR3 region has the DNA TGTGCCAGCAGCCAATACAGACTAGCGGGGACGAACACAGATACGCAGTATTTT. As protein: CASSQYRLAGTNTDTQYF.

The chain couples TRBV15 to TRBJ1-5; D is perhaps TRBD1 (6 bases). This CDR3 has 15 residues. V was shortened by 5 bases and J by 0 bases, with 11 bases between the two germline ends. Looked up from germline, CDR1 is LNHNV and CDR2 is YYDKDF (reference sequence). CDR3 protein: CATSRGQYSNQPQHF. The CDR3 DNA is TGTGCCACCAGCCGAGGACAGTATAGCAATCAGCCCCAGCATTTT.

The chain recombines TRBV2 with TRBJ2-7, with 14 bases matching TRBD2. Germline values: CDR1 SNHLY, CDR2 FYNNEI. V lost 1 base to trimming and J lost 3 bases; unmatched junction nucleotides: 2. The CDR3 runs to 16 residues. This CDR3 is CASSEGLAGGIYEQYF. The CDR3 nucleotides read TGTGCCAGCAGTGAAGGACTAGCGGGGGGGATCTACGAGCAGTACTTC.

The chain employs TRBV6-5 and TRBJ1-2, with D hard to call. The CDR3 consists of 10 residues. V was cut by 11 bases and J by 1 base, with 5 bases left in between. CDR1 is MNHEY and CDR2 is SVGAGI in the germline V gene. The CDR3 nucleotides read TGTGCCGCCAGTAACTATGGCTACACCTTC. Residues: CAASNYGYTF.

This chain joins TRBV27 and TRBJ2-3; 11 bases match TRBD2. This CDR3 comprises 17 residues. Losses at the gene ends were 6 bases for V and 2 bases for J; bases not matched to a gene: 10. Germline CDR1 is MNHEY and CDR2 is SMNVEV (reference sequence). This CDR3 is CASRLAGVGPPTDTQYF. The CDR3 nucleotides read TGTGCCAGCAGACTAGCGGGGGTGGGGCCTCCCACAGATACGCAGTATTTT.

The chain combines TRBV27 with TRBJ2-1; perhaps TRBD2 as D (7 bases). The V end was cut by 7 bases, the J end by 7 bases, with 11 bases between. The V gene's germline CDR1 is MNHEY and CDR2 SMNVEV (reference sequence). This CDR3 comprises 12 residues. The CDR3 bases are TGTGCCAGCAAAGAGGGGGGGAATGAGCAGTTCTTC. Amino acid sequence: CASKEGGNEQFF.

J is TRBJ1-2 and V is TRBV27; TRBD1 matches 7 bases. The CDR3 totals 14 residues. Germline values: CDR1 MNHEY, CDR2 SMNVEV (reference sequence). Trimming took 2 bases from V and 6 from J; bases not matched to a gene: 6. The CDR3 DNA reads as TGTGCCAGCAGTTTAAAGGGGGCGCGGGATGGCTACACCTTC. Protein sequence: CASSLKGARDGYTF.

There are a few counts of this clone. The rearrangement links TRBV15 to TRBJ1-5; 7 bases fit TRBD1. In germline, CDR1 is LNHNV, CDR2 YYDKDF (reference sequence). This CDR3 region has 15 residues. V lost 0 bases to trimming and J lost 6 bases; unmatched junction nucleotides: 5. CDR3 nucleotide sequence: TGTGCCACCAGCAGAGATCCGACAGGGCCTCAGCCCCAGCATTTT. Protein product: CATSRDPTGPQPQHF. The variable domain in full, completed from reference TRBV15 and TRBJ1-5, reads DAMVIQNPRYQVTQFGKPVTLSCSQTLNHNVMYWYQQKSSQAPKLLFHYYDKDFNNEADTPDNFQSRRPNTSFCFLDIRSPGLGDTAMYLCATSRDPTGPQPQHFGDGTRLSIL.

The chain carries TRBV6-5 and TRBJ1-3; 7 nucleotides agree with TRBD1. This CDR3 region has 15 residues. J was trimmed by 4 bases and V by 2 bases; bases with no gene match: 5. Germline V gives CDR1 MNHEY, CDR2 SVGAGI. CDR3 bases: TGTGCCAGCAGTTACAGACAGGGTCTGGGAAACACCATATATTTT. It yields the protein CASSYRQGLGNTIYF.

The chain is built from TRBV9 and TRBJ1-1; the D gene is possibly TRBD1 (6 bases). V was trimmed by 1 base and J by 1 base, leaving 11 bases between them. The CDR3 runs to 15 residues. The germline gives CDR1 SGDLS, CDR2 YYNGEE. CDR3 protein: CASSVRGAANTEAFF. As DNA, the CDR3 is TGTGCCAGCAGCGTACGGGGGGCAGCGAACACTGAAGCTTTCTTT.